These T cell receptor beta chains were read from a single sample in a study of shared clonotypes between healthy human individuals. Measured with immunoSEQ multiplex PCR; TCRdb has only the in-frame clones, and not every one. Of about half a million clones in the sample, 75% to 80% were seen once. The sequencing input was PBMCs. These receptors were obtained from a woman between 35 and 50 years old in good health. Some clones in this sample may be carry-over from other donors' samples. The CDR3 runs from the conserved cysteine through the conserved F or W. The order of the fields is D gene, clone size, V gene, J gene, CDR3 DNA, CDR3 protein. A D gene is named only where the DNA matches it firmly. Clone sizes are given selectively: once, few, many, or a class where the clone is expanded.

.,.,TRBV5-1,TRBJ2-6,TGCGCCAGCAGCCCCAGAGGATCAGGGTTCTCTGGGGCCAACGTCCTGACTTTC,CASSPRGSGFSGANVLTF
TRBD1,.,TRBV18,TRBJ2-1,TGTGCCAGCTCCCCGGGACAGGTAAACAATGAGCAGTTCTTC,CASSPGQVNNEQFF
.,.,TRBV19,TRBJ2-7,TGTGCCAGTAGTATTGGACTGGGCTACGAGCAGTACTTC,CASSIGLGYEQYF
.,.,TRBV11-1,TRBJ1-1,TGTGCCAGCAGCTTCAGGGGCGAGAACACTGAAGCTTTCTTT,CASSFRGENTEAFF
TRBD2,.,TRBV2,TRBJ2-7,TGTGCCAGCGGGCGGGAGGAGGGACAATCTTACGAGCAGTACTTC,CASGREEGQSYEQYF
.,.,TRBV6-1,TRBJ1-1,TGTGCCAGCAGTGTGAGCACTGAAGCTTTCTTT,CASSVSTEAFF
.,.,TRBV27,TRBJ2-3,TGTGCCAGCACCTCTCGGCCCCATTTAAACACAGATACGCAGTATTTT,CASTSRPHLNTDTQYF
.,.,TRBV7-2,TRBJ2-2,TGTGCCAGCAGCTTGATAGCTGTGACCGGGGAGCTGTTTTTT,CASSLIAVTGELFF
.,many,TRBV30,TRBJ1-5,TGTGCCTGGAGTGTATCGCCGATCAATCAGCCCCAGCATTTT,CAWSVSPINQPQHF
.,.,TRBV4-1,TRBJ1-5,TGCGCCAGCAGCCAAGGTAAAGGGGCCGGAGATCAGCCCCAGCATTTT,CASSQGKGAGDQPQHF
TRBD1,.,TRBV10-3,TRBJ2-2,TGTGCCATCAGTGCACAGGGGGACACCGGGGAGCTGTTTTTT,CAISAQGDTGELFF
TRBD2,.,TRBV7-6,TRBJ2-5,TGTGCCAGCAGCTCCCTGGGACTACTGGCAGAGACCCAGTACTTC,CASSSLGLLAETQYF
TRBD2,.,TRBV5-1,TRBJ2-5,TGCGCCAGCAGCTTCCGGGGGGGATCCCAAGAGACCCAGTACTTC,CASSFRGGSQETQYF
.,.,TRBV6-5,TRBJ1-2,TGTGCCAGCAGTTACCGTATGGGTTACTATGGCTACACCTTC,CASSYRMGYYGYTF
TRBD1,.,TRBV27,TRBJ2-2,TGTGCCAGCAGTCCCCGGACAGGGGTGACCGGGGAGCTGTTTTTT,CASSPRTGVTGELFF
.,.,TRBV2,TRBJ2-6,TGTGCCAGCAGTGAAAATTGGTCTGGGGCCAACGTCCTGACTTTC,CASSENWSGANVLTF
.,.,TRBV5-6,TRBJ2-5,TGTGCCAGCAGCTTGGAGCAGCCGGGCCGGGAGACCCAGTACTTC,CASSLEQPGRETQYF
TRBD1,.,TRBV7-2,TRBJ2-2,TGTGCCAGCAGCTTTATACAGGGGTTCGTAGCCGGGGAGCTGTTTTTT,CASSFIQGFVAGELFF
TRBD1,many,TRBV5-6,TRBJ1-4,TGTGCCAGCAGCTTTTTCTCCGCGGACAGGGGTGAAAAACTGTTTTTT,CASSFFSADRGEKLFF
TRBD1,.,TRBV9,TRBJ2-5,TGTGCCAGCAGCGTGGGGACAGTGCAAGAGACCCAGTACTTC,CASSVGTVQETQYF
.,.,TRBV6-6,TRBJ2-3,TGTGCCAGCAGTGCGTTAGTTCCTACATTCACAGATACGCAGTATTTT,CASSALVPTFTDTQYF
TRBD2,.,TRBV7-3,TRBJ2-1,TGTGCCAGCAGCCGGACTAGCGGGAGGGCCGGTAATGAGCAGTTCTTC,CASSRTSGRAGNEQFF
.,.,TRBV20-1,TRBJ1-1,TGCAGTGCGATCCTGGGGACTGAAGCTTTCTTT,CSAILGTEAFF
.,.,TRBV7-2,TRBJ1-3,TGTGCCAGCAGCGTTTCAGGGGTGAGCTCTGGAAACACCATATATTTT,CASSVSGVSSGNTIYF
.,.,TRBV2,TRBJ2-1,TGTGCCAGCAGTGAATTCGGCATGGGAGGTGAGCAGTTCTTC,CASSEFGMGGEQFF
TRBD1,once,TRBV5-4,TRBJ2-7,TGTGCCAGCACCATAGACAGGGACTACGAGCAGTACTTC,CASTIDRDYEQYF
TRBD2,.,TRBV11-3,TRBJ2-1,TGTGCCAGCAGCTTAAGGGCTAGCGGGAGCAATGAGCAGTTCTTC,CASSLRASGSNEQFF